The next 23 T cell receptor beta chains were all read from a single sample in a study (dated by TCRdb to between 2015 and 2017). The library was produced with 5' RACE. Sequencing relied on an Illumina MiSeq. TCRdb took the public reads, trimmed them with fastp at Q25, ran MiXCR for clone calling and kept in-frame beta chains. Identical CDR3 proteins give one entry, which carries the most common genes and DNA. The sample contains about 61,000 distinct CDR3 sequences, nearly 30% of them found a single time. Roughly 2.5% of the sample rests with the top ten. The specimen sequenced was tumor-infiltrating naive CD4+ T cells sorted from the breast tumor. Interpreted using the paper, the cell subset or site label stands for: naive CD4+ T cells, CD4+CD45RA+CD25-. These TCRs come from a female donor with breast cancer.

Only a few counts were recorded for this clonotype. The chain combines TRBV12-3 or TRBV12-4 with TRBJ1-1, with a tentative D call TRBD1 (5 bases). The CDR3 has 14 residues. Trimming stripped 5 bases from V and 6 bases from J, with 16 bases between. CDR3 sequence: CASSGGGVLPEAFF. CDR3 nucleotides: TGTGCCAGCAGTGGAGGAGGGGTTTTGCCTGAAGCTTTCTTT.

The genes are TRBV20-1 and TRBJ2-7, with unresolved D. Trimming stripped 3 bases from V and 5 bases from J, with 8 bases between. CDR1 is DFQATT and CDR2 is SNEGSKA in the germline V gene (reference sequence). This CDR3 spans 11 amino acids. CDR3 protein: CSASGVDEQYF. The DNA for the CDR3 is TGCAGTGCTAGTGGGGTCGACGAGCAGTACTTC.

This clonotype was detected only a few times. The V and J genes are TRBV20-1 and TRBJ1-5; perhaps TRBD1 as D (5 bases). The CDR3 loop spans 13 amino acids. Trimming stripped 5 bases from V and 5 bases from J, with 13 bases between. Germline-derived CDR1 and CDR2 are DFQATT and SNEGSKA (reference sequence). This CDR3 reads CSAGGGFDQPQHF. The CDR3 DNA sequence: TGCAGTGCTGGGGGGGGTTTCGATCAGCCCCAGCATTTT.

The chain couples TRBV18 to TRBJ1-2, with D possibly TRBD1 on 6 matching bases. The CDR3 consists of 13 residues. Germline V gene lookup returns CDR1 KGHSH and CDR2 LQKENI. Trimming stripped 8 bases from V and 4 bases from J, with 14 bases between. Here the CDR3 reads CASPRDTAYGYTF. CDR3 sequence (DNA): TGTGCCAGCCCTCGGGACACGGCCTATGGCTACACCTTC.

The chain carries TRBV15 and TRBJ2-1, with 11 bases aligning to TRBD2. V was clipped by 2 bases and J by 9 bases; unmatched bases: 12. The CDR3 spans 17 residues. Germline V lookup: CDR1 LNHNV, CDR2 YYDKDF (reference sequence). DNA for the CDR3: TGTGCCACCAGCAGATCTCGTTCTAGCGGGAGGAAAAGTGAGCAGTTCTTC. It is translated as CATSRSRSSGRKSEQFF.

The chain uses TRBV6-5 and TRBJ2-7, with D maybe TRBD2 (5 bases). CDR3 length equals 16 residues. The V end was cut by 6 bases, the J end by 2 bases, with 20 bases between. The germline V gene encodes CDR1 MNHEY and CDR2 SVGAGI. CDR3 amino acids: CASRHHMGAGAYEQYF. The CDR3 DNA reads as TGTGCCAGCAGGCACCATATGGGTGCCGGGGCCTACGAGCAGTACTTC.

This clonotype was picked up a small number of times. The chain uses TRBV25-1 and TRBJ1-2; D is ambiguous. CDR3 length: 14 amino acids. Per germline, CDR1 MGHDK and CDR2 SYGVNS. The V and J ends lost 3 bases and 4 bases respectively, with 12 bases between them. The DNA for the CDR3 is TGTGCCAGCAGTGAGAATCCAGAAACCTATGGCTACACCTTC. Amino acids: CASSENPETYGYTF.

This clonotype was seen repeatedly, ten times or more. The chain recombines TRBV29-1 with TRBJ1-3; D is perhaps TRBD1 (6 bases). The CDR3 is 14 residues long. V lost 4 bases to trimming and J lost 4 bases, with 14 bases between them. Germline V gene sequence: CDR1 SQVTM, CDR2 ANQGSEA. CDR3 protein: CSVVPGARGNTIYF. As DNA, the CDR3 is TGCAGCGTTGTTCCGGGGGCGAGAGGAAACACCATATATTTT.

The chain links TRBV4-3 to TRBJ1-3, with TRBD1 matching 9 bases. This CDR3 has 15 amino acids. The germline CDR1 and CDR2 sequences are LGHNA and YSLEER. V gave up 3 bases and J gave up 0 bases; unmatched junction bases: 0. CDR3: CASSQGQGSGNTIYF. The CDR3 DNA follows: TGCGCCAGCAGCCAGGGACAGGGCTCTGGAAACACCATATATTTT.

This rearrangement joins TRBV4-2 to TRBJ2-7; 8 nucleotides match TRBD1. V lost 1 base and J lost 2; bases outside the gene matches: 4. This CDR3 has 15 residues. CDR1 and CDR2 from the germline V gene are LGHNA and YNFKEQ. CDR3 amino acids: CASSQAGQATYEQYF. The CDR3 region has the DNA TGTGCCAGCAGCCAAGCGGGACAGGCAACCTACGAGCAGTACTTC.

The chain employs TRBV3-1 and TRBJ1-6; D is possibly TRBD1 (6 bases). Germline V gene lookup returns CDR1 LGHDT and CDR2 YNNKEL (reference sequence). The V gene lost 1 base and the J gene lost 6 bases, with 7 bases spanning the gap. The CDR3 runs 14 residues. The CDR3 loop is CASSQGDTNSPLHF. The CDR3 DNA reads as TGTGCCAGCAGCCAAGGGGACACTAATTCACCCCTCCACTTT. The full variable domain, in which reference TRBV3-1 and TRBJ1-6 provide the parts outside the CDR3, is DTAVSQTPKYLVTQMGNDKSIKCEQNLGHDTMYWYKQDSKKFLKIMFSYNNKELIINETVPNRFSPKSPDKAHLNLHINSLELGDSAVYFCASSQGDTNSPLHFGNGTRLTVT.

This clonotype has more than one count but fewer than ten. The CDR3 here is CAAAGWSDTQYF. The CDR3 region has the DNA TGTGCCGCGGCAGGGTGGTCAGATACGCAGTATTTT. V usage is TRBV28 and J usage is TRBJ2-3; D may be TRBD1 (5 bases). CDR3 size: 12 residues. Germline V CDR1 and CDR2: MDHEN, SYDVKM. V dropped 11 bases and J dropped 4 bases, with 13 bases sitting between them.

This clonotype turned up a few times. One base away lies a much larger clone, so this may be a sequencing read error. CDR3 amino acids: CAWSPGGFSHEQYF. CDR3 bases: TGTGCCTGGTCGCCAGGGGGTTTTTCCCACGAGCAGTACTTC. The chain recombines TRBV30 with TRBJ2-7; 7 bases agree with TRBD1. The junction had 12 bases not matched to a gene; V was cut back by 5 bases and J by 5 bases. The germline V gene encodes CDR1 GTSNPN and CDR2 SVGIG (reference sequence). There are 14 residues in the CDR3.

V gene TRBV7-2 combines with J gene TRBJ2-5, with 7 bases fitting TRBD1. Germline CDR1 and CDR2: SGHTA and FQGNSA. The CDR3 sequence is 14 residues long. V lost 5 bases to trimming and J lost 2 bases; unmatched junction nucleotides: 5. CDR3 region: CASSQGTAQETQYF. CDR3 bases: TGTGCCAGCAGCCAAGGGACAGCACAAGAGACCCAGTACTTC.

This rearrangement joins TRBV4-2 to TRBJ2-7, with no clear D. V was shortened by 0 bases and J by 7 bases, with 16 bases between the two germline ends. Germline V CDR1 and CDR2: LGHNA, YNFKEQ. This CDR3 comprises 15 residues. The CDR3 DNA is TGTGCCAGCAGCCAAGATCAGAGTCGAGGCTTGGAGCAGTACTTC. Its protein product is CASSQDQSRGLEQYF.

The sample holds a few counts of this clonotype. The chain couples TRBV6-1 to TRBJ2-1; weak D call: TRBD2 (6 bases). CDR3 length: 15 amino acids. With 7 bases removed from V and 2 bases from J, the gap between germline ends came to 15 bases. CDR1 MNHNS and CDR2 SASEGT come from the germline V gene. The CDR3 region is CASIRDSQPYNEQFF. The CDR3 DNA reads as TGTGCCAGCATTCGGGACTCGCAGCCCTACAATGAGCAGTTCTTC.

This clonotype has more than one count but fewer than ten. The chain has TRBV29-1 and TRBJ2-5, with a weak D call TRBD2 (7 bases). The germline V gene encodes CDR1 SQVTM and CDR2 ANQGSEA. CDR3 length: 14 residues. V gave up 6 bases and J gave up 3 bases, with 17 bases separating them. CDR3 residues: CSVDGGQPEETQYF. In nucleotides, the CDR3 is TGCAGCGTAGACGGGGGGCAACCGGAAGAGACCCAGTACTTC. Using reference TRBV29-1 and TRBJ2-5 for the parts outside the CDR3, the full variable domain is SAVISQKPSRDICQRGTSLTIQCQVDSQVTMMFWYRQQPGQSLTLIATANQGSEATYESGFVIDKFPISRPNLTFSTLTVSNMSPEDSSIYLCSVDGGQPEETQYFGPGTRLLVL.

This clonotype was seen a few times. The chain combines TRBV25-1 with TRBJ2-3, with D perhaps matching TRBD2 (6 bases). The CDR3 sequence is 18 residues long. With 3 bases removed from V and 5 bases from J, the gap between germline ends came to 24 bases. Germline lookup yields CDR1 MGHDK and CDR2 SYGVNS. CDR3 protein: CASSDPPPRGLVGDTQYF. The DNA of the CDR3 is TGTGCCAGCAGTGACCCACCCCCTCGGGGGTTGGTAGGAGATACGCAGTATTTT. The full variable domain, in which reference TRBV25-1 and TRBJ2-3 provide the parts outside the CDR3, is EADIYQTPRYLVIGTGKKITLECSQTMGHDKMYWYQQDPGMELHLIHYSYGVNSTEKGDLSSESTVSRIRTEHFPLTLESARPSHTSQYLCASSDPPPRGLVGDTQYFGPGTRLTVL.

This clonotype has just a few counts. The chain joins TRBV5-1 to TRBJ1-1; D is unclear. The germline CDR1 and CDR2 sequences are SGHRS and YFSETQ. V was cut by 7 bases and J by 4 bases, with 14 bases left in between. The CDR3 spans 13 residues. The CDR3 spells CASGGLGSTEAFF. The DNA for the CDR3 is TGCGCCAGCGGAGGTCTTGGGAGCACTGAAGCTTTCTTT.

This clonotype was seen only a few times. The chain links TRBV6-1 to TRBJ1-1, with D perhaps matching TRBD1 (5 bases). There are 15 residues in the CDR3. Germline CDR1 is MNHNS and CDR2 is SASEGT. V was trimmed by 5 bases and J by 1 base, leaving 14 bases between them. The chain's CDR3 is CASSPLGHANTEAFF. CDR3 nucleotides: TGTGCCAGCAGTCCCCTCGGACACGCGAACACTGAAGCTTTCTTT.

This clonotype appeared many times. The V gene is TRBV3-1, the J gene TRBJ2-1, with 12 bases identical to TRBD2. Germline values: CDR1 LGHDT, CDR2 YNNKEL (reference sequence). V trimming: 0 bases; J trimming: 4 bases; junction bases outside the gene matches: 7. This CDR3 is built from 18 residues. This CDR3 reads CASSQDFRTSGTYNEQFF. The CDR3 coding sequence is TGTGCCAGCAGCCAAGACTTTAGGACTAGCGGGACGTACAATGAGCAGTTCTTC.

The CDR3 nucleotides read TGTGCCAGCAGCCCGGACGGGCGGGGGGAGCAGTTCTTC. Its protein product is CASSPDGRGEQFF. The chain uses TRBV5-6 and TRBJ2-1; 7 nucleotides line up with TRBD2. V lost 4 bases, J lost 10 bases, and 8 bases stayed unmatched. From germline, CDR1 is SGHDT and CDR2 YYEEEE. The CDR3 contains 13 residues.

This clonotype has a handful of counts. The chain is built from TRBV5-1 and TRBJ2-2; no reliable D call. Trimming left V 0 bases short and J 1 base short, with 7 bases between. The CDR3 spans 15 residues. The germline V gene encodes CDR1 SGHRS and CDR2 YFSETQ. CDR3 residues: CASSLGGKNTGELFF. CDR3 DNA sequence: TGCGCCAGCAGCTTGGGTGGGAAGAACACCGGGGAGCTGTTTTTT.